A selection of T cell receptor beta chains follows, all from one sample in a study of PD-L1 blockade in urothelial cancer. Libraries were prepared by immunoSEQ multiplex PCR; TCRdb keeps only in-frame clonotypes and omits some of them. The table has about 82,000 clones, 75% to 90% seen once. This material consisted of PBMCs, taken around atezolizumab (anti-PD-L1) treatment. These receptors originate from a woman between 70 and 85 years old with urothelial cancer. CDR3s leave out the opening cysteine and the closing phenylalanine or tryptophan. The D gene is left open where the match is weak.

ASSRRGNTEAF	NA	TRBV19	TRBJ1-1
ASRASGLIDTGELF	TRBD2	TRBV5-1	TRBJ2-2
AISENLAIYGYT	NA	TRBV10-3	TRBJ1-2
ASSEMLAGWRTDTQY	TRBD2	TRBV6-1	TRBJ2-3
AWDQGNNQPQH	NA	TRBV30	TRBJ1-5
ASSQDLASGVPSSYNEQF	TRBD2	TRBV4-3	TRBJ2-1
ASSLEGQAQTGELF	TRBD1	TRBV5-1	TRBJ2-2
ASSSHRYEQY	NA	TRBV6-6	TRBJ2-7
ASSPRGPNEKLF	NA	TRBV4-1	TRBJ1-4
ASSFPSGLAGGPVSDEQF	TRBD2	TRBV5-8	TRBJ2-1
ASSRAGEYNEQF	TRBD2	TRBV5-1	TRBJ2-1
ASSPETSLDEQY	TRBD2	TRBV18	TRBJ2-7
ASSRDRDETQY	TRBD1	TRBV7-2	TRBJ2-5
ASSLTGISSYNEQF	TRBD1	TRBV28	TRBJ2-1
ASSRRRDPRETQY	NA	TRBV14	TRBJ2-5
ASSQDGVGRGNSPLH	NA	TRBV4-1	TRBJ1-6
ASSRNRGPDTDTQY	TRBD1	TRBV28	TRBJ2-3
ASSLGGANQPQH	NA	TRBV5-1	TRBJ1-5
ASSLDDRPDTQY	NA	TRBV5-4	TRBJ2-3
ASSVRGTNTEAF	NA	TRBV25-1	TRBJ1-1
ASSEVFTGGTDTQY	TRBD2	TRBV2	TRBJ2-3
ATSRVVRGTEAF	NA	TRBV15	TRBJ1-1
ASSLGARDTQY	NA	TRBV7-9	TRBJ2-3
ASSQWEDGGYT	NA	TRBV6-1	TRBJ1-2
ASSPHRVLGLSTEAF	NA	TRBV7-8	TRBJ1-1
ASRNGRVSAYEQY	NA	TRBV6-6	TRBJ2-7
ASSLKTGVFEQF	TRBD1	TRBV27	TRBJ2-1
ASRNIAGGPYNEQF	TRBD2	TRBV19	TRBJ2-1
ASSISPYRPSYNEQF	NA	TRBV19	TRBJ2-1
ASSGGTSGAGSLETQY	TRBD2	TRBV5-1	TRBJ2-5
ASSWASGRPRTDTQY	TRBD2	TRBV28	TRBJ2-3
ASSERRLNTEAF	NA	TRBV10-2	TRBJ1-1
ASSSGVRGLNTEAF	NA	TRBV5-1	TRBJ1-1
ASSDRQGLETQY	TRBD1	TRBV6-1	TRBJ2-5
ASSVVVPSGSLIFSTDTQY	TRBD2	TRBV9	TRBJ2-3
ASSEAGGWETQY	NA	TRBV6-1	TRBJ2-5
ASRKDGSNTEAF	NA	TRBV7-2	TRBJ1-1
ASSLADRGVGYGYT	TRBD1	TRBV7-8	TRBJ1-2
ASSYHRGTYNEQF	NA	TRBV14	TRBJ2-1
ASSPLAQVSSTDTQY	NA	TRBV18	TRBJ2-3
ASSLRQPPYEQY	NA	TRBV7-6	TRBJ2-7
ASSPSSGTRTYEQY	TRBD2	TRBV11-2	TRBJ2-7
ASSPNGGQGAYEQY	TRBD1	TRBV18	TRBJ2-7
ASSLGNRGDYEQY	TRBD1	TRBV7-9	TRBJ2-7
ASSVGHSVYDEQY	NA	TRBV9	TRBJ2-7
ASSSQGWEAF	TRBD1	TRBV7-9	TRBJ1-1
ASSLTSTTYEQY	TRBD2	TRBV7-7	TRBJ2-7
ASTRTGESFYEQY	NA	TRBV6-1	TRBJ2-7
ASSFAAGVSTEAF	NA	TRBV5-1	TRBJ1-1
ASRLEGRTNEKLF	NA	TRBV19	TRBJ1-4
ASSVTSGIATGELF	NA	TRBV9	TRBJ2-2
ASSLGLSLAGGPWDEQF	TRBD2	TRBV11-2	TRBJ2-1
ASNYGGDSNQPQH	NA	TRBV28	TRBJ1-5
ASSAGGGFPYEQY	NA	TRBV5-6	TRBJ2-7
SVEQGYGYEQY	NA	TRBV29-1	TRBJ2-7